This entry is about one T cell receptor beta chain. Across 20 to 25 US areas, participants ranged in age from 18 to 89 years. The entry originates in a study of blood T cell repertoires in COVID-19. The assay was immunoSEQ multiplex PCR, and TCRdb's table has in-frame clones only and misses some. The sample consists of about 200,000 clones, roughly 87% of them appearing once. The receptor was isolated from a woman in her twenties or thirties who had recovered from COVID-19. The material sequenced was PBMCs or T cells enriched from blood (not recorded which).

The CDR3 DNA reads as TGTGCCAGCAGTGATACGACTCCGGGTGTCCAAGAGACCCAGTACTTC. Its translation is CASSDTTPGVQETQYF. The genes are TRBV25-1 and TRBJ2-5; D unclear. The CDR3 runs 16 residues. The V and J ends lost 3 bases and 1 base respectively, with 15 bases between them. Germline V gives CDR1 MGHDK, CDR2 SYGVNS.